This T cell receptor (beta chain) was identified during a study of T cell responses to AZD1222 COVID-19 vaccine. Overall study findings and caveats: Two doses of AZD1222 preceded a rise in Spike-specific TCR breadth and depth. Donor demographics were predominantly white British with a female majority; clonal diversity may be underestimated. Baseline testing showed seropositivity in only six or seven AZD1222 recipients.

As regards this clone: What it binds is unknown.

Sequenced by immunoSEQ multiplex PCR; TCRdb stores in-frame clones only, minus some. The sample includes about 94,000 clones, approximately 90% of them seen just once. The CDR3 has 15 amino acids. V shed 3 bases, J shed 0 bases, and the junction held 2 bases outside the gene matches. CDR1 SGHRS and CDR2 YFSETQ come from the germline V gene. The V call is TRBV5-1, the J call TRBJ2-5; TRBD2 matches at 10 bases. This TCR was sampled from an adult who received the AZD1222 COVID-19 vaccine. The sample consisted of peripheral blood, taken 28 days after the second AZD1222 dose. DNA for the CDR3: TGCGCCAGCAGCTCGGGACTAGCGTACCAAGAGACCCAGTACTTC. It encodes CASSSGLAYQETQYF.